Following are 27 T cell receptor beta chains from one sample sequenced in a study of identical twins. TCRdb reanalysed the 5' RACE reads using MiXCR and keeps one entry per CDR3 protein. The data show some 1,600,000 distinct CDR3 sequences, around 29% seen once. Input material: cord blood. Receptors originate from a newborn girl in good health.

The chain recombines TRBV5-1 with TRBJ1-1; D gene ambiguous. The CDR3 is 14 amino acids. The V end lost 3 bases, the J end lost 1 base, and 10 bases lay between the germline ends. Germline V gives CDR1 SGHRS, CDR2 YFSETQ. The CDR3 coding sequence is TGCGCCAGCAGCTCCGAATATGGGAACACTGAAGCTTTCTTT. It yields the protein CASSSEYGNTEAFF.

This chain joins TRBV5-1 and TRBJ2-2; 10 bases match TRBD2. Germline CDR1 and CDR2: SGHRS and YFSETQ. CDR3 length: 16 amino acids. V shed 1 base and J 4 bases; nucleotides not matched to a gene: 4. The CDR3: CASSLMSGRVTGELFF. The CDR3 bases are TGCGCCAGCAGCTTGATGAGCGGGAGGGTCACCGGGGAGCTGTTTTTT. Full variable domain (missing parts from reference TRBV5-1 and TRBJ2-2): KAGVTQTPRYLIKTRGQQVTLSCSPISGHRSVSWYQQTPGQGLQFLFEYFSETQRNKGNFPGRFSGRQFSNSRSEMNVSTLELGDSALYLCASSLMSGRVTGELFFGEGSRLTVL.

The chain carries TRBV4-2 and TRBJ2-5; 12 bases match TRBD2. Germline CDR1 LGHNA, CDR2 YNFKEQ. The V segment lost 0 bases and the J segment 7 bases; nucleotides outside the gene matches: 3. This CDR3 is 15 amino acids long. The chain's CDR3 is CASSQEVGLAGTQYF. The CDR3 DNA follows: TGTGCCAGCAGCCAAGAGGTGGGACTAGCGGGGACCCAGTACTTC.

The V gene is TRBV20-1, the J gene TRBJ1-1; 8 positions match TRBD1. J gave up 4 bases and V 0 bases, and 4 bases lay outside the gene matches. The CDR3 length is 14 residues. The germline CDR1 and CDR2 sequences are DFQATT and SNEGSKA (reference sequence). The chain's CDR3 is CSARDPDRVTEAFF. CDR3 DNA sequence: TGCAGTGCTAGAGATCCGGACAGGGTCACTGAAGCTTTCTTT.

This chain uses TRBV20-1 with TRBJ1-2; D remains unclear. Germline V gene data show CDR1 as DFQATT and CDR2 as SNEGSKA (reference sequence). V dropped 2 bases and J dropped 8 bases, with 15 bases sitting between them. The CDR3 totals 13 residues. CDR3 DNA: TGCAGTGCTAGAATCCCCTCCGGGCGCGGCTACACCTTC. This encodes CSARIPSGRGYTF.

The chain links TRBV25-1 to TRBJ1-5; possible D gene TRBD1, 5 bases. Germline V gives CDR1 MGHDK, CDR2 SYGVNS. Trimming removed 4 bases at V and 4 bases at J, with 14 bases between. The CDR3 consists of 15 residues. CDR3 protein: CASSGPGKWNQPQHF. The CDR3 nucleotides are TGTGCCAGCAGTGGGCCAGGGAAATGGAATCAGCCCCAGCATTTT. Complete variable domain (other parts from reference TRBV25-1 and TRBJ1-5): EADIYQTPRYLVIGTGKKITLECSQTMGHDKMYWYQQDPGMELHLIHYSYGVNSTEKGDLSSESTVSRIRTEHFPLTLESARPSHTSQYLCASSGPGKWNQPQHFGDGTRLSIL.

This clonotype was detected a few times. The V call is TRBV20-1, the J call TRBJ2-1; 12 bases are a match to TRBD2. Losses at the gene ends were 1 base for V and 2 bases for J; bases not matched to a gene: 6. Per the germline V gene, CDR1 is DFQATT and CDR2 is SNEGSKA (reference sequence). The CDR3 totals 17 residues. CDR3 DNA: TGCAGTGCTAGAGGAAAGACTAGCGGGGGCGCCTACAATGAGCAGTTCTTC. Protein product: CSARGKTSGGAYNEQFF.

The chain links TRBV25-1 to TRBJ1-1, with a possible D match to TRBD1 (5 bases). The CDR3 totals 12 residues. Trimming removed 7 bases at V and 3 bases at J, with 9 bases between. CDR1 is MGHDK, CDR2 SYGVNS, per germline. CDR3 region: CASTGTHTEAFF. CDR3 in DNA: TGTGCCAGCACCGGGACCCACACTGAAGCTTTCTTT.

This sequence joins TRBV12-3 or TRBV12-4 and TRBJ1-5; D gene unclear. Trimming shortened V by 5 bases and J by 0 bases, and 5 bases separated the two germline ends. This CDR3 has 13 residues. CDR3 sequence (DNA): TGTGCCAGCAGTGGCTCTAGCAATCAGCCCCAGCATTTT. Amino acids: CASSGSSNQPQHF.

The V and J genes are TRBV7-6 and TRBJ2-1, with D perhaps TRBD2 (6 bases). This CDR3 comprises 16 residues. Trimming shortened V by 2 bases and J by 1 base, and 12 bases separated the two germline ends. CDR1 is SGHVS, CDR2 FNYEAQ, per germline. DNA for the CDR3: TGTGCCAGCAGCTTACGCCCTCTAGCGTCCTACAATGAGCAGTTCTTC. Its protein is CASSLRPLASYNEQFF. The variable domain in full, completed from reference TRBV7-6 and TRBJ2-1, reads GAGVSQSPRYKVTKRGQDVALRCDPISGHVSLYWYRQALGQGPEFLTYFNYEAQQDKSGLPNDRFSAERPEGSISTLTIQRTEQRDSAMYRCASSLRPLASYNEQFFGPGTRLTVL.

This clonotype showed up just a few times. This sequence joins TRBV21-1 and TRBJ2-7; the table calls TRBD2, which could not be checked here. TRBV21-1 constitutes a pseudogene. The CDR3 extends over 14 amino acids. The CDR3 coding sequence is TGTGCCAGCAGCAAGGAGGGGACTCCCTACGAGCAGTACTTC. It encodes CASSKEGTPYEQYF.

This clonotype appeared a few times. The V gene is TRBV19, the J gene TRBJ2-3; D is unresolved. The CDR3 extends over 14 amino acids. Trimming pared 5 bases from V and 2 bases from J, leaving 11 bases between. Germline V gene sequence: CDR1 LNHDA, CDR2 SQIVND (reference sequence). Written as DNA, the CDR3 is TGTGCCAGTAGTGTCTCTTCCTTCACAGATACGCAGTATTTT. It encodes CASSVSSFTDTQYF.

The table lists this clonotype with a few counts. The CDR3 loop reads CASSFNWVGRVQETQYF. The CDR3 nucleotides read TGTGCCAGCAGTTTTAACTGGGTCGGGAGGGTCCAAGAGACCCAGTACTTC. The chain carries TRBV28 and TRBJ2-5, with 8 bases matching TRBD2. Trimming at V came to 3 bases and at J to 1 base, leaving 10 bases not matched to a gene. Germline loops: CDR1 MDHEN, CDR2 SYDVKM. The CDR3 consists of 17 residues. Full variable domain (rest looked up from reference TRBV28 and TRBJ2-5): DVKVTQSSRYLVKRTGEKVFLECVQDMDHENMFWYRQDPGLGLRLIYFSYDVKMKEKGDIPEGYSVSREKKERFSLILESASTNQTSMYLCASSFNWVGRVQETQYFGPGTRLLVL.

This rearrangement joins TRBV28 to TRBJ2-1; D uncertain. The J call is doubtful: the DNA matches TRBJ2-7 better. Germline CDR1 is MDHEN and CDR2 is SYDVKM. The CDR3 is made up of 13 amino acids. CDR3 nucleotides: TGTGCCAGCAGTTTAGACTTCTACAATGAGCAGTACTTC. Translating it yields CASSLDFYNEQYF.

This clonotype was detected many times. V is TRBV6-5 and J is TRBJ2-5; the match to TRBD2 covers 9 bases. Germline V gene lookup returns CDR1 MNHEY and CDR2 SVGAGI. The CDR3 length is 15 residues. V shed 1 base and J 4 bases; nucleotides not matched to a gene: 4. For the CDR3, the DNA is TGTGCCAGCAGTTACTTAGATAGCGGGAGAGAGACCCAGTACTTC. It yields the protein CASSYLDSGRETQYF.

The chain recombines TRBV12-3 or TRBV12-4 with TRBJ2-3; 10 bases fit TRBD2. J lost 4 bases, V lost 5 bases, and 9 bases had no gene match. This CDR3 has 16 amino acids. This CDR3 is CASSLFLAGASDTQYF. As DNA, the CDR3 is TGTGCCAGCAGTCTCTTCCTAGCGGGAGCTTCAGATACGCAGTATTTT.

The CDR3 loop is CASGLYGDTQYF. The CDR3, as DNA: TGTGCTAGTGGTCTGTACGGGGATACGCAGTATTTT. J is TRBJ2-3 and V is TRBV12-5; D not certain. Germline V gene lookup returns CDR1 LGHNT and CDR2 FRNRAP. This CDR3 has 12 residues. V shed 5 bases and J shed 6 bases, with 9 bases lying between them.

The J gene is TRBJ1-1, the V gene TRBV4-1, with no clear D. Germline CDR1 and CDR2: MGHRA and YSYEKL. The V end was cut by 6 bases, the J end by 2 bases, with 13 bases between. There are 14 residues in the CDR3. CDR3 in DNA: TGCGCCAGCAGGCACCCTCCAGGAAACACTGAAGCTTTCTTT. Translated: CASRHPPGNTEAFF.

This chain connects TRBV6-5 to TRBJ1-1; D remains unclear. Between the trimmed V and J ends, which lost 8 bases and 0 bases, there was a span of 10 bases. From germline, CDR1 is MNHEY and CDR2 SVGAGI. The CDR3 sequence is 13 residues long. CDR3 sequence: CASLGSMNTEAFF. In nucleotides, the CDR3 is TGTGCCAGCCTAGGGAGTATGAACACTGAAGCTTTCTTT.

The chain couples TRBV20-1 to TRBJ2-1; D possibly corresponds to TRBD2 (6 bases). Deletions cut 1 base from V and 12 bases from J, with 13 bases between. The CDR3 contains 12 residues. Germline V gene data show CDR1 as DFQATT and CDR2 as SNEGSKA (reference sequence). CDR3 sequence reads: CSARVYVGGQFF. The CDR3 nucleotides read TGCAGTGCTAGAGTGTACGTCGGGGGGCAGTTCTTC.

To note about this clonotype: The junction does not match germline at one end; this may be a read error. The chain couples TRBV7-2 to TRBJ1-2; D is perhaps TRBD1 (6 bases). The CDR3 covers 12 residues. The germline V gene encodes CDR1 SGHTA and CDR2 FQGNSA. DNA of the CDR3: TGTGCCAGCAGGGACAGTGCCTATGGCCACACCTTC. This codes for CASRDSAYGHTF.

This clonotype was counted a few times. This sequence joins TRBV7-2 and TRBJ2-4, with D tentatively TRBD2 (7 bases). The end of the DNA aligns better with TRBJ2-5, so the J call may be wrong. CDR1 and CDR2 from the germline V gene are SGHTA and FQGNSA. CDR3 length equals 14 residues. The CDR3: CASRMRGGLETQYF. The CDR3 DNA is TGTGCCAGCAGGATGAGGGGGGGCTTAGAGACCCAGTACTTC.

V gene TRBV25-1 combines with J gene TRBJ2-7, with D perhaps assigned TRBD1 or TRBD2 (6 bases each). The ends were cut back, 4 bases at V and 0 bases at J, with 10 bases in the middle. Germline V CDR1 and CDR2: MGHDK, SYGVNS. This CDR3 contains 14 residues. CDR3 nucleotides: TGTGCCAGCAGTGGCCGGGGGCTCTCCTACGAGCAGTACTTC. Translation: CASSGRGLSYEQYF.

This clonotype was detected a few times. Relative to the germline gene, one junction end is altered; a read error may explain this. This chain uses TRBV9 with TRBJ2-3; tentatively, D is TRBD2 (5 bases). Germline CDR1 is SGDLS and CDR2 is YYNGEE. The CDR3 loop spans 15 amino acids. The CDR3 spells CASSVGGSGTNTQYF. As DNA, the CDR3 is TGTGCCAGCAGCGTAGGAGGGTCGGGCACAAATACGCAGTATTTT.

This clonotype was seen a handful of times. This chain joins TRBV9 and TRBJ2-7; D remains unclear. Germline V gene sequence: CDR1 SGDLS, CDR2 YYNGEE. The germline V and J ends were trimmed by 0 bases and 0 bases, with 7 bases remaining between them. This CDR3 is built from 14 residues. The CDR3 sequence: CASSVADLSYEQYF. In DNA, the CDR3 is TGTGCCAGCAGCGTAGCGGACCTCTCCTACGAGCAGTACTTC.

This clonotype was counted a few times. The V call is TRBV4-1, the J call TRBJ2-5; no clear D gene. TRBJ2-7 matches the DNA end more closely, so the J call is doubtful. The CDR3 contains 13 residues. Germline CDR1 and CDR2: MGHRA and YSYEKL. CDR3 DNA: TGCGCCAGCAGCCAAGTGGATTTCAACGAGCAGTACTTC. This encodes CASSQVDFNEQYF.

This clonotype was counted between two and nine times. The V and J genes are TRBV28 and TRBJ1-1; 9 positions match TRBD1. The CDR3 length is 17 residues. Germline V gene sequence: CDR1 MDHEN, CDR2 SYDVKM. V was pared by 6 bases and J by 1 base, with 12 bases of the junction left unmatched. CDR3 sequence (DNA): TGTGCCAGCAGGAGGACAGGGGAAGGTTGGAGGAACACTGAAGCTTTCTTT. Protein: CASRRTGEGWRNTEAFF.